Following are 14 T cell receptor beta chains from one sample sequenced in a study of radiation and T cells in renal cell carcinoma. Data came from immunoSEQ multiplex PCR; TCRdb stores just in-frame clones and leaves some out. The sample records more than 150,000 clones, 87% being singletons. The time point is: blood 2 weeks post-SBRT. The treatment: 15 Gy SBRT to primary tumor, nephrectomy 4 weeks later. Material: blood, obtained from a patient whose treatment included radiotherapy and nephrectomy. The receptors derive from a woman in her 50s with renal cell carcinoma.

This clone was seen a single time. This chain connects TRBV6-5 to TRBJ2-5, with TRBD2 identical over 8 bases. Unmatched junction bases numbered 5, after V lost 6 bases and J lost 5 bases. The length of the CDR3 is 13 residues. Germline V gene data show CDR1 as MNHEY and CDR2 as SVGAGI. CDR3 region: CASRSGGRETQYF. The CDR3 bases are TGTGCCAGCAGAAGCGGGGGCCGGGAGACCCAGTACTTC.

The rearrangement joins TRBV30 to TRBJ1-5; no clear D. V was cut by 3 bases and J by 0 bases, with 12 bases left in between. CDR3 length: 15 residues. Germline V gene lookup returns CDR1 GTSNPN and CDR2 SVGIG (reference sequence). The CDR3 here is CAWSKHTYSNQPQHF. CDR3 coding DNA: TGTGCCTGGAGCAAACATACTTATAGCAATCAGCCCCAGCATTTT.

The gene calls are TRBV19 and TRBJ2-5; unclear D gene. CDR3 length: 13 amino acids. In germline, CDR1 is LNHDA, CDR2 SQIVND (reference sequence). Trimming shortened V by 9 bases and J by 2 bases, and 13 bases separated the two germline ends. The CDR3 loop is CASSYNPQETQYF. The CDR3 DNA sequence: TGTGCCAGCTCCTACAATCCACAAGAGACCCAGTACTTC.

The J gene is TRBJ2-1, the V gene TRBV18; D is perhaps TRBD1 (6 bases). The germline gives CDR1 KGHSH, CDR2 LQKENI. Trimming removed 1 base from V and 5 bases from J, with 12 bases in between. The CDR3 covers 15 residues. CDR3 nucleotide sequence: TGTGCCAGCTCACCACTAGCTAGGGGGAACAATGAGCAGTTCTTC. The encoded protein is CASSPLARGNNEQFF.

The CDR3 sequence is CASSLETGPYEQYF. DNA for the CDR3: TGTGCCAGCAGCTTAGAAACAGGTCCCTACGAGCAGTACTTC. The chain employs TRBV7-3 and TRBJ2-7; possibly TRBD1 for D (5 bases). Between the trimmed V and J ends, which lost 2 bases and 2 bases, there was a span of 10 bases. The CDR3 is 14 residues long. Looked up from germline, CDR1 is SGHTA and CDR2 is FQGTGA. Full variable domain (missing parts from reference TRBV7-3 and TRBJ2-7): GAGVSQTPSNKVTEKGKYVELRCDPISGHTALYWYRQSLGQGPEFLIYFQGTGAADDSGLPNDRFFAVRPEGSVSTLKIQRTERGDSAVYLCASSLETGPYEQYFGPGTRLTVT.

This rearrangement joins TRBV5-8 to TRBJ1-5, with a tentative D call TRBD1 (5 bases). The germline CDR1 and CDR2 sequences are SGHTS and YDEGEE. The CDR3 is made up of 15 amino acids. V gave up 2 bases and J gave up 6 bases, with 15 bases separating them. The CDR3 DNA sequence: TGTGCCAGCAGCTTTATGAGGGGATCGGGTCAGCCCCAGCATTTT. Residues: CASSFMRGSGQPQHF.

About this clone itself: At one end, the junction sequence differs from germline, possibly due to a read error. This chain uses TRBV7-7 with TRBJ2-1; tentatively, D is TRBD1 or TRBD2 (5 bases each). Germline V gives CDR1 SSHAT, CDR2 FNYEAQ (reference sequence). The CDR3 is made up of 14 amino acids. CDR3 coding DNA: TGTGCTAGCAGCTTAAGTGGGGGATTCGATGAGCAGTTCTTC. Its protein product is CASSLSGGFDEQFF.

The chain carries TRBV18 and TRBJ2-4; 7 bases are a match to TRBD1. The CDR3 extends over 15 amino acids. CDR1 is KGHSH, CDR2 LQKENI, per germline. V gave up 1 base and J gave up 1 base; unmatched junction bases: 1. CDR3 sequence reads: CASSPLQGAKNIQYF. DNA of the CDR3: TGTGCCAGCTCACCACTACAGGGGGCCAAAAACATTCAGTACTTC.

CDR3 residues: CASSNKGQGDDYGYTF. The CDR3 DNA follows: TGCGCCAGCAGTAACAAGGGACAGGGGGATGACTATGGCTACACCTTC. The rearrangement uses TRBV5-1 and TRBJ1-2; 11 nucleotides line up with TRBD1. V trimming: 5 bases; J trimming: 3 bases; junction bases outside the gene matches: 9. This CDR3 spans 16 amino acids. Germline V gene data show CDR1 as SGHRS and CDR2 as YFSETQ.

The chain combines TRBV30 with TRBJ1-2; D remains ambiguous. CDR3 length equals 13 residues. In germline, CDR1 is GTSNPN, CDR2 SVGIG (reference sequence). Trimming pared 5 bases from V and 2 bases from J, leaving 12 bases between. The CDR3 bases are TGTGCCTGGTTTTCGAGGGCGAACTATGGCTACACCTTC. It codes for CAWFSRANYGYTF.

The rearrangement joins TRBV11-1 to TRBJ2-6; TRBD2 matches 8 bases. The CDR3 has 19 amino acids. Germline V lookup: CDR1 SGHAT, CDR2 FQDESV (reference sequence). The junction had 8 bases not matched to a gene; V was cut back by 1 base and J by 0 bases. The CDR3 sequence: CASSLELAGTNSGANVLTF. The CDR3 bases are TGTGCCAGCAGCTTAGAATTAGCGGGAACTAACTCTGGGGCCAACGTCCTGACTTTC.

CDR3 DNA sequence: TGTGCCAGCAGCTTAGAAAGGTGGGCTGGCTACACCTTC. As protein: CASSLERWAGYTF. This chain connects TRBV7-2 to TRBJ1-2, with D hard to call. Germline-derived CDR1 and CDR2 are SGHTA and FQGNSA. Trimming took 1 base from V and 7 from J, leaving 10 bases between them. There are 13 residues in the CDR3.

This chain uses TRBV7-2 with TRBJ1-2; 7 bases align to TRBD1. The CDR3 has 16 residues. Trimming removed 1 base from V and 1 base from J; junction bases left unmatched: 6. CDR1 is SGHTA and CDR2 is FQGNSA in the germline V gene. For the CDR3, the DNA is TGTGCCAGCAGCTTAGGAGGGGGCGCGCATAACTATGGCTACACCTTC. As protein: CASSLGGGAHNYGYTF.

The J gene is TRBJ2-1, the V gene TRBV20-1; D is uncertain. This CDR3 has 11 amino acids. The V end lost 2 bases, the J end lost 6 bases, and 5 bases lay between the germline ends. Germline CDR1 DFQATT, CDR2 SNEGSKA (reference sequence). Here the CDR3 reads CSARIVNEQFF. DNA of the CDR3: TGCAGTGCTAGAATTGTCAATGAGCAGTTCTTC.